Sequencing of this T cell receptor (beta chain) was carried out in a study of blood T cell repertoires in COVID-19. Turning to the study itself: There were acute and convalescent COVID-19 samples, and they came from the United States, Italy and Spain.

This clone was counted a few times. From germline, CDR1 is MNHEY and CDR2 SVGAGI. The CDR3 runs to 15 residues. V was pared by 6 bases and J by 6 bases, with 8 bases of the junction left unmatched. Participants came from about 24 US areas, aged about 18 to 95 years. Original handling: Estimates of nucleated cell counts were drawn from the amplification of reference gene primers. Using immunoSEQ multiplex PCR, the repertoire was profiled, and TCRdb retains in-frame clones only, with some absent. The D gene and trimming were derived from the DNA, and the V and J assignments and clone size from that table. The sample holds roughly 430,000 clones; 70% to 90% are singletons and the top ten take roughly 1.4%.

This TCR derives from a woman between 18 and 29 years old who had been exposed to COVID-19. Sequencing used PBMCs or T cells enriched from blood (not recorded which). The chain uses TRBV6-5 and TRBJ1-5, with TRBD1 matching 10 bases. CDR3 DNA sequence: TGTGCCAGCAGCGCCTCGACAGGGGGCGGTCAGCCCCAGCATTTT. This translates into CASSASTGGGQPQHF.